The clone carrying this T cell receptor beta chain has only one observation. Antigen unknown. Germline V gives CDR1 SGHAT, CDR2 FQDESV (reference sequence). The CDR3 sequence is 13 residues long. The J segment lost 5 bases and the V segment lost 7 bases, leaving 7 bases of the junction unmatched. The record originates from a study of cytomegalovirus exposure and HLA in healthy donors. Whole-study context: Per a later analysis, the approximately 690 first-cohort and approximately 120 validation repertoires shared one platform.

Study results and caveats: For cytomegalovirus status, the classifier reportedly gave diagnoses with high specificity and sensitivity. Researchers reported that a few CMV-associated chains were confirmed in vitro as CMV antigen-specific.

The repertoire was sequenced with immunoSEQ multiplex PCR; TCRdb's copy has only in-frame clones and lacks some. The sample has approximately 230,000 clones, roughly nine tenths seen once. The sequenced sample was PBMCs. The source is a man between 18 and 35 years old in good health and CMV-seropositive. This chain connects TRBV11-1 to TRBJ1-1, with 7 nucleotides matching TRBD1. The CDR3 region is CASKRQGGTEAFF. CDR3 DNA: TGTGCCAGCAAGAGACAGGGCGGAACTGAAGCTTTCTTT.